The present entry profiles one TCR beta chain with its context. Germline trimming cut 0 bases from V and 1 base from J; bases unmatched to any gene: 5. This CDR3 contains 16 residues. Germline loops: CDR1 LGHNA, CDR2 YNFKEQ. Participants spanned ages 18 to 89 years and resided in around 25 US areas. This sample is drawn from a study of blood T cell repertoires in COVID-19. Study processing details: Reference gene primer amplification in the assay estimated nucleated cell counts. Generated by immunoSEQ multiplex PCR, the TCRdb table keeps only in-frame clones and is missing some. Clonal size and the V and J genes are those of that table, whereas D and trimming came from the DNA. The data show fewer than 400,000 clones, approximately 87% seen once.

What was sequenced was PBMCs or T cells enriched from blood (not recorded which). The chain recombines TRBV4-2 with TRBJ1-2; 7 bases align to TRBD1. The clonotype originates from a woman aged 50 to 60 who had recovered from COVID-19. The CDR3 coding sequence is TGTGCCAGCAGCCAAGATCTTAACAGGGGTAACTATGGCTACACCTTC. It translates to CASSQDLNRGNYGYTF.